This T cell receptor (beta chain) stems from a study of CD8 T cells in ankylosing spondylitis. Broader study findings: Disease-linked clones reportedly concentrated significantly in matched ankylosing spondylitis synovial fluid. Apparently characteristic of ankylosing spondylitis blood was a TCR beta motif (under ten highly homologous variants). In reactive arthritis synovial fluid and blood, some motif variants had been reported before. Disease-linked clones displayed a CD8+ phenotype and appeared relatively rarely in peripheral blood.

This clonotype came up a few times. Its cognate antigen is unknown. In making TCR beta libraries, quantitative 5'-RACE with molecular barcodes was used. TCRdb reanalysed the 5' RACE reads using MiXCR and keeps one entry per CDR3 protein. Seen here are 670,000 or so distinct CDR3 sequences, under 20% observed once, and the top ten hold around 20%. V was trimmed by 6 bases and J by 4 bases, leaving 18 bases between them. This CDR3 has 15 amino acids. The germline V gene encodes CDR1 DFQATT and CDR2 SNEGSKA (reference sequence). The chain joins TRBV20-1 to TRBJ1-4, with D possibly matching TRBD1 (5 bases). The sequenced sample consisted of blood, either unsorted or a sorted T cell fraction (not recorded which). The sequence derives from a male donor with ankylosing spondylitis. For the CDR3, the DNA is TGCAGTGCCCGAAATGTAGGGACGGATAATGAAAAACTGTTTTTT. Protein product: CSARNVGTDNEKLFF.